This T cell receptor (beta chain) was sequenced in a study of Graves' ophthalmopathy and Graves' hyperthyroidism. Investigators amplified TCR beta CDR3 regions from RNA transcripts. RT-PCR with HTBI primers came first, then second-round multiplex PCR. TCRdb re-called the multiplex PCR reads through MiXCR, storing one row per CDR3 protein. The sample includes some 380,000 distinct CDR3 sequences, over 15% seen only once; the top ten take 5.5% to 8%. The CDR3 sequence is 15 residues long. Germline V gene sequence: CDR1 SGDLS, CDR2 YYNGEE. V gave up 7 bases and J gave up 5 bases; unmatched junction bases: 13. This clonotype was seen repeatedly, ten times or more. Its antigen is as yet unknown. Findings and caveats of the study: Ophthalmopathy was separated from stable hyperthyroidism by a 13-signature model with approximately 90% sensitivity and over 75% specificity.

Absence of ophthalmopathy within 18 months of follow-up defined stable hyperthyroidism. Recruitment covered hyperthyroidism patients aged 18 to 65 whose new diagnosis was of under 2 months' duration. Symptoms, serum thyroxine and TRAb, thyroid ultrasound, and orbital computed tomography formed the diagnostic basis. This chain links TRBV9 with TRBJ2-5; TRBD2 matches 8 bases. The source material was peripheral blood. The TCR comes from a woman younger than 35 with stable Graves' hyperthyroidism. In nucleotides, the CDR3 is TGTGCCAGCTCTCGATCCGGGGGGGCCCTGGAGACCCAGTACTTC. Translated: CASSRSGGALETQYF.